Listed below are T cell receptor beta chains from one sample, sequenced in a study of tumor and adjacent non-tumor tissue in lung cancer. Using its own MiXCR run on the multiplex PCR reads, TCRdb lists one record per CDR3 protein. The sample yields roughly 81,000 distinct CDR3 sequences, 61% seen once. Sequencing used lung tumor tissue. The source is a man aged 65 to 85 with non-small cell lung cancer. Both conserved end residues are part of each CDR3. A D gene is named only where the DNA matches it firmly. Clone size, where shown, is once, few, many, or a class for clones that have expanded.

J | D | size | V | DNA | CDR3
TRBJ1-3 | . | medium-sized | TRBV30 | TGTGCCTGGATTGGGGGGACTGGAAACACCATATATTTT | CAWIGGTGNTIYF
TRBJ2-2 | . | . | TRBV6-1 | TGTGCCAGCAGTGTAACAAGGAACATCGGGGAGCTGTTTTTT | CASSVTRNIGELFF
TRBJ2-7 | . | . | TRBV4-2 | TGTGCCAGCAGCTATAGGGATGTGGGGGATTACAAGCAGTACTTC | CASSYRDVGDYKQYF
TRBJ2-4 | . | few | TRBV21-1 | TGTGCCAGCAGCATTGGGTCTTATAGGCGATCCAAAAACATTCAGTACTTC | CASSIGSYRRSKNIQYF
TRBJ1-2 | . | . | TRBV11-2 | TGTGCCAGCACCTCGGGGGGCTATGGCTGCATCTTC | CASTSGGYGCIF
TRBJ1-5 | . | . | TRBV4-1 | TGCGTCAGCAGTCCCCGAGAAAGAGGTAATCAGCCCCAGCACTTT | CVSSPRERGNQPQHF
TRBJ2-5 | . | . | TRBV20-1 | TGCAGTGCTAGGTTCAGGGGAGATACCCAGTACTTC | CSARFRGDTQYF
TRBJ2-1 | . | . | TRBV5-1 | TGCGCTAGCAGCTCAAATACAGGGGACGTGGGAGGCGGTGAGCAGTTCTTC | CASSSNTGDVGGGEQFF
TRBJ2-5 | . | many | TRBV12-3/TRBV12-4 | TGTGCCAGCAGTTTCGAAACGGGGGGCCTGGAGACCCAGTACTTC | CASSFETGGLETQYF
TRBJ2-2 | . | many | TRBV30 | TGTGCCTGGAGTGTACGTAACAGGGCGGCCGGGGAGCTGTTTTTT | CAWSVRNRAAGELFF
TRBJ2-3 | . | many | TRBV20-1 | TGCAGTGCTATCGTCGGGGCAGGTGATACAGATACGCAGTATTTT | CSAIVGAGDTDTQYF
TRBJ2-2 | TRBD2 | . | TRBV6-1 | TGTGCCAGCAGGAGCGGGACGACGAACACCGGGGAGCTGTTTTTT | CASRSGTTNTGELFF
TRBJ2-1 | . | . | TRBV5-1 | TGCGCCAACAGCTCGGTCGGGGGAGAACAGACGTCCTACAATGAGCAGTTCTTC | CANSSVGGEQTSYNEQFF
TRBJ1-3 | TRBD1 | . | TRBV11-2 | TGTACCAGCAGCCCTCTCCGCCAGGGGGCCGGAAACACAATACATTTT | CTSSPLRQGAGNTIHF
TRBJ2-5 | . | few | TRBV14 | TGTGCCAGCAGCCAAGTACAGGGAAGGGCAGAGACCCAGTACTTC | CASSQVQGRAETQYF
TRBJ1-5 | . | . | TRBV6-6 | TGTGCCGGCAGCCTTAGACAGAAGGGGACCAATCAGCCCCAGGATTTT | CAGSLRQKGTNQPQDF
TRBJ2-1 | . | . | TRBV13 | TGTGCCAGCAGCTTAACCGGAGGCATGGACTTCTGCAATGAGCAGTTCTTC | CASSLTGGMDFCNEQFF
TRBJ2-5 | TRBD1 | few | TRBV28 | TGTGCCAGCAGTCACGGGACAGAAGAGACCCAGTACTTC | CASSHGTEETQYF
TRBJ2-1 | TRBD1 | . | TRBV20-1 | TGCAGTGCTTCGGACAGGCAAGCCTACAATGAGCAGTTCTTC | CSASDRQAYNEQFF
TRBJ2-1 | . | . | TRBV11-2 | TGTGCCAGCAGGCGAAACTTGGTTTCATACAATGAGCAGTTCTTC | CASRRNLVSYNEQFF
TRBJ2-2 | . | . | TRBV29-1 | TGCAGCGTTGAACACTCCAGACCAGATCCAAACATAGGGGAGCTGTTTTTT | CSVEHSRPDPNIGELFF
TRBJ2-3 | TRBD2 | . | TRBV6-2/TRBV6-3 | TGTGCCAGCAGTCACGGGACTACTTATCGGGATACGCAGTATTTT | CASSHGTTYRDTQYF
TRBJ2-1 | . | . | TRBV11-3 | TGTACCAGCAGCTTAGATGGGACGAACAATGAGCAGTCCTTC | CTSSLDGTNNEQSF
TRBJ2-1 | . | . | TRBV12-2 | TGTGCAAGTCCCTTAGTTACTAGCGGGAGCTCCTACAATGAGCAGTTCTTC | CASPLVTSGSSYNEQFF
TRBJ2-3 | . | . | TRBV4-2 | TGTGCTAGGAGCCAAGAAGAACAGGGCACAGATACGCAGTATTTT | CARSQEEQGTDTQYF
TRBJ1-1 | . | . | TRBV12-3/TRBV12-4 | TGTGCCAGCAGTTTAGTACGGGAGGACACTGAAGCTTTCTTT | CASSLVREDTEAFF
TRBJ1-5 | TRBD1 | few | TRBV7-3 | TGTGCCAGCAGCCTCCGGGACAGGGGGGTCAATCAGCCCCAGCATTTT | CASSLRDRGVNQPQHF
TRBJ2-5 | TRBD1 | . | TRBV29-1 | TGCAGCGTGACAGCAGGGGGTTGGGAGACCCAGTACTTC | CSVTAGGWETQYF
TRBJ1-4 | . | . | TRBV6-5 | TGTGCCAGGAGTTCGTCTTGGCTGGGTGAAAAACTGTTTTTT | CARSSSWLGEKLFF
TRBJ2-7 | . | many | TRBV11-2 | TGTGCCAGCAGTTTAACGGACGCTGCCTACGAGCAGTACTTC | CASSLTDAAYEQYF
TRBJ2-7 | TRBD1 | . | TRBV6-1 | TGTGCCAGCAGTGCGGACAGGGGTAGTAGTGGGCAGTGCTTC | CASSADRGSSGQCF
TRBJ2-3 | TRBD2 | few | TRBV7-9 | TGTGCCAGTAGCTTGGTAGCGGGAGCCACAGATACGCAGTATTTT | CASSLVAGATDTQYF
TRBJ2-2 | TRBD1 | . | TRBV11-3 | TGTACCAGCAGCCAACAGGGGAACACCGGGGAGCTGTTCTTT | CTSSQQGNTGELFF
TRBJ2-5 | . | . | TRBV11-2 | TGTGCCAGCAACTTAAACAGGGAGTCATTAGAGACCCAGTACTTC | CASNLNRESLETQYF
TRBJ1-1 | . | few | TRBV10-3 | TGTGCCATCAGCGAGTCCGCAGATTTAAACACTGATGCTTTCTTT | CAISESADLNTDAFF
TRBJ2-7 | . | . | TRBV6-5 | TGTGCCAGCACTTACTCCTACAAGCAGTACTTC | CASTYSYKQYF
TRBJ1-5 | . | . | TRBV24-1 | TGTGCCACCAGTGGCAGGGGTTATAACAATCAGCCCCAGCATTTT | CATSGRGYNNQPQHF
TRBJ2-7 | TRBD2 | once | TRBV10-3 | TGTGCCACTGGGGACTACGAGCATTACTTC | CATGDYEHYF
TRBJ1-1 | . | once | TRBV7-9 | TGTGCCAGCGGCTTAGCCCTGGGAGTCGCTGAAGCTTTCTTT | CASGLALGVAEAFF
TRBJ2-5 | TRBD1 | . | TRBV12-3/TRBV12-4 | TGTGCCAGCCGCCCTAGCAGGGGGTACCAAGAGACCCAGTATTTC | CASRPSRGYQETQYF
TRBJ2-7 | TRBD2 | . | TRBV6-5 | TGTGCCAGCAGCGGCGCGGGGGTACAGGAGCAGTACTTC | CASSGAGVQEQYF
TRBJ1-3 | . | . | TRBV6-1 | TGTGCCATCAGTGACCTAGGTAAGCAGCCAAACACCATATATTTT | CAISDLGKQPNTIYF
TRBJ2-1 | TRBD2 | . | TRBV11-1 | TGTGCCGGCAGCTGGTACCCAGCGGGAGTCTCCTACAATGTGCAGTTCTTC | CAGSWYPAGVSYNVQFF
TRBJ2-7 | TRBD2 | many | TRBV4-1 | TGCGCCAGCAGCGGCCGGACTAGGACCTACGAGCAGTACTTC | CASSGRTRTYEQYF
TRBJ2-5 | . | many | TRBV6-5 | TGTGCCAGCAGTTACTCGAGGACATATCAAGAGACCCAGTACTTC | CASSYSRTYQETQYF
TRBJ2-5 | TRBD2 | . | TRBV6-5 | TGTGCCAGCAGTTTTTCACAAGCGGGGCAAGAGACCCAGTACTTC | CASSFSQAGQETQYF
TRBJ2-1 | . | many | TRBV5-5 | TGTGCCAGCAGCCACCCATCCTTCCGCGGAGGGCTAGGAGGAATGGGTGAGCAGTTCTTC | CASSHPSFRGGLGGMGEQFF
TRBJ2-1 | . | . | TRBV6-5 | TGTACCAGCAGTCATGGACAGTACAATGAGCAGTTCTTC | CTSSHGQYNEQFF
TRBJ1-3 | . | many | TRBV14 | TGTGCCAGCAGTCGCTACGGGTCAGGAAACACCATATATTTT | CASSRYGSGNTIYF
TRBJ2-1 | . | . | TRBV7-8 | TGTGCCAGCAGCTCCGATTTGTCCGGGGCCAGTAATGAGCAGTTCTTC | CASSSDLSGASNEQFF
TRBJ2-1 | TRBD1 | many | TRBV29-1 | TGCAGCGCTAAAAGCCGACAGGGGGGCAATGAGCAGTTCTTC | CSAKSRQGGNEQFF
TRBJ1-5 | . | . | TRBV5-1 | TGCGCCAGCAGCTTGGGCCCAGGGAATAGCAATCAGCCCCAGCATTTT | CASSLGPGNSNQPQHF
TRBJ2-7 | TRBD2 | . | TRBV5-6 | TGTGCCAGCAACCACGGACTAGCGGGAGGGCCTGGGGAGCAGTACTTC | CASNHGLAGGPGEQYF
TRBJ2-5 | TRBD2 | . | TRBV6-6 | TGTGTCAGCAGTTCCCCTAGCGGTTGGCAAGAGACCCAGCACTTC | CVSSSPSGWQETQHF
TRBJ2-3 | TRBD2 | . | TRBV5-1 | TGCGCCAGCAGCCCTAGCGGGGGGATTAATACGCAGTATTTT | CASSPSGGINTQYF